This T cell receptor beta chain was identified in a study of blood T cell repertoires in COVID-19. At the level of the study: Researchers got acute and convalescent COVID-19 samples from the United States, Italy and Spain. Nucleic acid was either cDNA or gDNA, and it came from T cells, B-cell-depleted T cells, or PBMCs.

This CDR3 comprises 17 residues. The trim removed 1 base at V and 1 base at J, leaving 7 bases unmatched. The germline V gene has CDR1 MNHEY and CDR2 SMNVEV (reference sequence). Per the authors' pipeline: Amplification from reference gene primers served as the basis for estimated nucleated cell counts. Generated by immunoSEQ multiplex PCR, the TCRdb table keeps only in-frame clones and is missing some. The D gene and trimming were derived from the DNA, and the V and J assignments and clone size from that table. The sample includes nearly 250,000 clones, about 89% seen only once; the top ten take 1.5% to 2%.

The sample taken for sequencing was peripheral blood. The clonotype comes from an older woman who had recovered from COVID-19. The V gene is TRBV27, the J gene TRBJ2-3; 8 positions agree with TRBD1. CDR3 residues: CASSLLDREKGTDTQYF. CDR3 nucleotides: TGTGCCAGCAGTTTATTGGACAGGGAGAAAGGCACAGATACGCAGTATTTT.